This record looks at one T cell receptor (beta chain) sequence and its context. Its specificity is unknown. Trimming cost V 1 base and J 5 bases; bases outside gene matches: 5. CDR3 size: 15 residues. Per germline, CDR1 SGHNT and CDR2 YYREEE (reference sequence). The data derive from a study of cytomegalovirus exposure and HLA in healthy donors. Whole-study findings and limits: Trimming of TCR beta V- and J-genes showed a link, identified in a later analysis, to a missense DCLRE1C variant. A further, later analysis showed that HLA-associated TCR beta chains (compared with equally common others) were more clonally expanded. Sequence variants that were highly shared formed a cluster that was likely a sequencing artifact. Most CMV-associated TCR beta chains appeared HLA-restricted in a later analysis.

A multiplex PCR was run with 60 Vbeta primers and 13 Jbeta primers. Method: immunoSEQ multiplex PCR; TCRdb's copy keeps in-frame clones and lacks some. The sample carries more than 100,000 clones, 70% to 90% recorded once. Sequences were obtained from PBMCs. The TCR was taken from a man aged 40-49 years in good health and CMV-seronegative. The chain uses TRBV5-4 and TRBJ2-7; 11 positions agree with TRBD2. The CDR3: CASSLTSGSSHEQYF. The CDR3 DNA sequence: TGTGCCAGCAGCTTGACTAGCGGGAGTTCCCACGAGCAGTACTTC.